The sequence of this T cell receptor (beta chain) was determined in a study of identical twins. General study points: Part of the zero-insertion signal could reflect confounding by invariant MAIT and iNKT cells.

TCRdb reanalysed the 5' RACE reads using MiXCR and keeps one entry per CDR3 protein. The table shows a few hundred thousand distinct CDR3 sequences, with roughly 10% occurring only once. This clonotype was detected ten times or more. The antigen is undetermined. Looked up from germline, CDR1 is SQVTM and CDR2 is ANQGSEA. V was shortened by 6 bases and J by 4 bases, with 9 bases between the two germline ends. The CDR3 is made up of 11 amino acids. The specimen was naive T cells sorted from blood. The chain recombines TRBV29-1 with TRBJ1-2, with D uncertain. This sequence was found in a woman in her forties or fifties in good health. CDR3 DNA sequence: TGCAGCGTGATCGACGGCTATGGCTACACCTTC. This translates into CSVIDGYGYTF.